A selection of T cell receptor beta chains follows, all from one sample in a study of T cells after yellow fever vaccination. From the 5' RACE reads, TCRdb called clonotypes with MiXCR, one entry per CDR3 protein. The table has 150,000 to 200,000 distinct CDR3 sequences, approximately 6.2% seen once; the top ten hold 2.9%. The source was CD4+ T cells sorted from PBMCs, collected on the day of the first yellow fever vaccination. The source is a man between 18 and 35 years old who received the YFV17D yellow fever vaccine. Each CDR3 is given with its conserved first and last residue. Each record gives: clone size, D gene, V gene, CDR3 length, J gene, CDR3 DNA, CDR3 protein. The D gene is left open where the match is weak. The size entry is marked missing in some rows and otherwise reads once, few, many or a size class.

size: many; D: .; V: TRBV6-5; length: 14; J: TRBJ1-4; DNA: TGTGCCAGCAGTTGGGGAGGTTCGGGCGAAAAACTGTTTTTT; CDR3: CASSWGGSGEKLFF
size: .; D: TRBD2; V: TRBV5-4; length: 16; J: TRBJ2-3; DNA: TGTGCCAGCAGCCAGGTGGCGGGGGGGATCACAGATACGCAGTATTTT; CDR3: CASSQVAGGITDTQYF
size: few; D: .; V: TRBV12-3/TRBV12-4; length: 13; J: TRBJ1-1; DNA: TGTGCCAGCAGTTTTGCCATGAACACTGAAGCTTTCTTT; CDR3: CASSFAMNTEAFF
size: .; D: .; V: TRBV4-3; length: 13; J: TRBJ1-1; DNA: TGCGCCAGCAGCCAACGATCGGACACTGAAGCTTTCTTT; CDR3: CASSQRSDTEAFF
size: few; D: .; V: TRBV9; length: 11; J: TRBJ2-3; DNA: TGTGCCAGCAGCGTAGAGGATACGCAGTATTTT; CDR3: CASSVEDTQYF
size: .; D: TRBD1; V: TRBV11-2; length: 15; J: TRBJ2-7; DNA: TGTGCCAGCAGCTTAGATGGGACAGGTACCTACGAGCAGTACTTC; CDR3: CASSLDGTGTYEQYF
size: many; D: .; V: TRBV20-1; length: 13; J: TRBJ2-7; DNA: TGCAGTGCTACCCGGGGAATCATTTACGAGCAGTACTTC; CDR3: CSATRGIIYEQYF
size: many; D: TRBD1; V: TRBV7-3; length: 16; J: TRBJ2-2; DNA: TGTGCCAGCAGCAAAACAGGGGGCAGGGGACCCGGGGAGCTGTTTTTT; CDR3: CASSKTGGRGPGELFF
size: many; D: TRBD2; V: TRBV11-2; length: 16; J: TRBJ2-1; DNA: TGTGCCAGCAGCTTAGATCGGGGTAGCGGGGGCTATGAGCAGTTCTTC; CDR3: CASSLDRGSGGYEQFF
size: few; D: TRBD2; V: TRBV5-6; length: 17; J: TRBJ2-1; DNA: TGTGCCAGCAGCCTTCGGACTAGCGGGGGGGCCCCCAATGAGCAGTTCTTC; CDR3: CASSLRTSGGAPNEQFF
size: many; D: .; V: TRBV6-1; length: 13; J: TRBJ2-1; DNA: TGTGCCAGCAGTGAAGCGCTCCTTGGTGAGCAGTTCTTC; CDR3: CASSEALLGEQFF
size: many; D: TRBD2; V: TRBV6-5; length: 15; J: TRBJ2-3; DNA: TGTGCCAGCAGTTACTCGCGGACTAGAGATCTGCCGCAGTATTTT; CDR3: CASSYSRTRDLPQYF
size: few; D: TRBD1; V: TRBV5-1; length: 14; J: TRBJ2-5; DNA: TGCGCCAGCAGCCCCGGGACAGGGGCAGAGACCCAGTACTTC; CDR3: CASSPGTGAETQYF
size: many; D: .; V: TRBV29-1; length: 14; J: TRBJ1-2; DNA: TGCAGCGTTGAAGCATGGGACCGAGACTATGGCTACACCTTC; CDR3: CSVEAWDRDYGYTF
size: few; D: .; V: TRBV18; length: 15; J: TRBJ2-3; DNA: TGTGCCAGCTCACCGGGAAACCCGAGCACAGATACGCAGTATTTT; CDR3: CASSPGNPSTDTQYF
size: few; D: TRBD2; V: TRBV4-3; length: 16; J: TRBJ2-5; DNA: TGCGCCAGCAGCCAAAATGCGGGGGACCCCGGGTGGACCCAGTACTTC; CDR3: CASSQNAGDPGWTQYF
size: few; D: .; V: TRBV5-1; length: 15; J: TRBJ1-1; DNA: TGCGCCAGCAGCTTGGAGGGGATTGGGAACACTGAAGCTTTCTTT; CDR3: CASSLEGIGNTEAFF
size: few; D: .; V: TRBV6-1; length: 13; J: TRBJ1-1; DNA: TGTGCCAGCAGACCACAGGGAGGAACTGAAGCTTTCTTT; CDR3: CASRPQGGTEAFF
size: .; D: .; V: TRBV5-6; length: 14; J: TRBJ2-1; DNA: TGTGCCAGCAGCTTCTGGGACGACAACAATGAGCAGTTCTTC; CDR3: CASSFWDDNNEQFF
size: many; D: .; V: TRBV11-2; length: 12; J: TRBJ1-4; DNA: TGTGCCAGCAGCTTGGGCGGTGAAAAACTGTTTTTT; CDR3: CASSLGGEKLFF
size: many; D: TRBD2; V: TRBV5-6; length: 15; J: TRBJ2-1; DNA: TGTGCCAGCAGCTTTGGGACTAGCGGGGTTGATGAGCAGTTCTTC; CDR3: CASSFGTSGVDEQFF
size: many; D: .; V: TRBV12-3/TRBV12-4; length: 15; J: TRBJ2-2; DNA: TGTGCCAGCAGTTTACAGGGTACGAACACCGGGGAGCTGTTTTTT; CDR3: CASSLQGTNTGELFF
size: .; D: TRBD2; V: TRBV5-1; length: 15; J: TRBJ2-1; DNA: TGCGCCAGCAGCTTGGGCGGGGGGGATGGTAATGAGCAGTTCTTC; CDR3: CASSLGGGDGNEQFF